This TCR beta chain was profiled in a study of T cell repertoires in cytomegalovirus infection. Looked up from germline, CDR1 is SGHKS and CDR2 is YYEKEE (reference sequence). The CDR3 is 18 amino acids. Between the trimmed V and J ends, which lost 4 bases and 0 bases, there was a span of 19 bases. This clonotype was seen a few times. Given a much more abundant clone one base away, this may be a read error. MiXCR, applied by TCRdb to the reads, yields one record per CDR3 protein. The sample includes approximately 500,000 distinct CDR3 sequences, approximately 10% of them seen just once. The V gene is TRBV5-5, the J gene TRBJ2-2; no firm D call. This TCR was recovered from a human donor in good health (CMV status not recorded). Some clones in this sample may be carry-over from other donors' samples. Sequencing used PBMCs. The CDR3 protein is CASSPSTPRYSNTGELFF. CDR3 bases: TGTGCCAGCAGCCCCTCTACACCCCGATACTCGAACACCGGGGAGCTGTTTTTT.